This T cell receptor (beta chain) was sequenced during a study of beta chain features in type 1 diabetes. Study results and limitations: Type 1 diabetes patients showed a moderate but significant shortening of TCRB CDR3s in all four CD4+ subsets.

Only a few counts were recorded for this clone. Its antigen is as yet unknown. Germline-derived CDR1 and CDR2 are SGHRS and YFSETQ. CDR3 length: 15 amino acids. V lost 4 bases and J 6 bases, leaving 18 bases between the germline ends. What was sequenced were expressed TCRB transcripts, since all of the isolated RNA had been reverse transcribed. Produced via immunoSEQ multiplex PCR; TCRdb's table is partial and in-frame only. The data contain fewer than 55,000 clones, roughly 41% of them seen just once; the ten biggest clones take up 1.4% to 1.5%. Material: Tregs from blood. The chain uses TRBV5-1 and TRBJ2-3; maybe TRBD2 (5 bases). The sequence came from a man aged 25 to 40 with type 1 diabetes. In DNA form, the CDR3 reads TGCGCCAGCAGCCCCCCAGCCGGTTCGGGGGATACGCAGTATTTT. Encoded protein: CASSPPAGSGDTQYF. Supplemented by reference TRBV5-1 and TRBJ2-3, the full variable domain reads KAGVTQTPRYLIKTRGQQVTLSCSPISGHRSVSWYQQTPGQGLQFLFEYFSETQRNKGNFPGRFSGRQFSNSRSEMNVSTLELGDSALYLCASSPPAGSGDTQYFGPGTRLTVL.